The present TCR beta chain was sequenced within a study of response to subunit inactivated influenza vaccine. TCRdb re-called the RT-PCR reads with MiXCR, one entry per CDR3 protein. The data show around 180,000 distinct CDR3 sequences, about 9% seen once. The germline CDR1 and CDR2 sequences are LNHDA and SQIVND (reference sequence). Trimming removed 4 bases from V and 8 bases from J, with 11 bases in between. CDR3 length equals 13 residues. This clonotype was obtained from a middle-aged man who received an inactivated influenza vaccine. The rearrangement joins TRBV19 to TRBJ2-2; no definite D call. This sample comprised non-naive T cells sorted from PBMCs, obtained on the day of vaccination. For the CDR3, the DNA is TGTGCCAGTAGTAAGGTCCGCGGAGGGGAGCTGTTTTTT. Residues: CASSKVRGGELFF.